This T cell receptor beta chain was captured in a study of CD8 T cells in ankylosing spondylitis. Findings and caveats of the study: Characteristic of ankylosing spondylitis blood, it appeared, was a TCR beta motif comprising eight highly homologous variants. As for the disease-linked clones, they showed a CD8+ phenotype and occurred at relatively low frequencies in peripheral blood. Earlier literature documents some of the motif variants in reactive arthritis synovial fluid and blood. Reports say disease-linked clones showed up significantly more in matched ankylosing spondylitis synovial fluid.

Points on this clonotype: Its target is unknown.

The germline gives CDR1 LGHDT, CDR2 YNNKEL (reference sequence). This CDR3 is built from 12 residues. Deletions cut 1 base from V and 16 bases from J, with 14 bases between. Library preparation for TCR beta used quantitative 5'-RACE with molecular barcodes. TCRdb re-called the 5' RACE reads with MiXCR, one entry per CDR3 protein. The data show around 480,000 distinct CDR3 sequences, approximately 17% seen once. This receptor was taken from a male donor with ankylosing spondylitis. This rearrangement joins TRBV3-1 to TRBJ2-1, with no clear D. The sample taken for sequencing was blood, either unsorted or a sorted T cell fraction (not recorded which). CDR3 residues: CASSQGDQSLFF. The CDR3 DNA reads TGTGCCAGCAGCCAAGGGGATCAGAGCCTATTCTTC.